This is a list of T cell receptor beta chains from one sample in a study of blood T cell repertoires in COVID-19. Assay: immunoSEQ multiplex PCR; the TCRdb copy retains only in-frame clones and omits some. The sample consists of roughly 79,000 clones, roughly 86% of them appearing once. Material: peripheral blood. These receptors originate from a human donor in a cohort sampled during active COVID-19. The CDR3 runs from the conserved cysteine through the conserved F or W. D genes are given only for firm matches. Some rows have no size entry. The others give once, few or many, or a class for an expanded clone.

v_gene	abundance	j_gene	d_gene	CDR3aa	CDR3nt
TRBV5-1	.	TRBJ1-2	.	CASSLGAGLSF	TGCGCCAGCAGTCTTGGGGCAGGTCTCTCCTTC
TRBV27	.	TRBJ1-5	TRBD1	CASRGTVGNQPQHF	TGTGCCAGCAGGGGGACAGTGGGTAATCAGCCCCAGCATTTT
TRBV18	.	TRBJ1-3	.	CASSPAGASGNTIYF	TGTGCCAGCTCACCAGCAGGGGCCTCTGGAAACACCATATATTTT
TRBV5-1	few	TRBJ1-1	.	CASTNGGANTEAFF	TGCGCCAGCACTAACGGGGGGGCGAACACTGAAGCTTTCTTT
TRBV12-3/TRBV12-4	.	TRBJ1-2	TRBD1	CASTADRFYGYTF	TGTGCCAGCACCGCGGACAGGTTCTATGGCTACACCTTC
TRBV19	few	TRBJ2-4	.	CASSMAVAKNIQYF	TGTGCCAGTAGTATGGCGGTAGCCAAAAACATTCAGTACTTC
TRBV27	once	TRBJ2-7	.	CASSLGGKTYEQYF	TGTGCCAGCAGTTTAGGAGGGAAAACCTACGAGCAGTACTTC
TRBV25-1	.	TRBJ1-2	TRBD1	CASTGTGGPGGYTF	TGTGCCAGCACCGGGACAGGGGGCCCTGGGGGCTACACCTTC
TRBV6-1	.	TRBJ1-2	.	CASSDEFGYTF	TGTGCCAGCAGTGACGAGTTTGGCTACACCTTC
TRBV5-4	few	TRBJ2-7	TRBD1	CASSEGQGPAYEQYF	TGTGCCAGCAGCGAGGGACAGGGGCCGGCCTACGAGCAGTACTTC
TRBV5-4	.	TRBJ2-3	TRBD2	CASSPGGASGGANTQYF	TGTGCCAGCAGCCCGGGAGGGGCTAGCGGGGGGGCAAATACGCAGTATTTT
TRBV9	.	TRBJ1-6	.	CASSTWTVGSPLHF	TGTGCCAGCAGCACCTGGACAGTGGGTTCACCCCTCCACTTT
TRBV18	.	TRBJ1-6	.	CASSPKGAESYNSPLHF	TGTGCCAGCTCACCAAAGGGAGCGGAGAGTTATAATTCACCCCTCCACTTT
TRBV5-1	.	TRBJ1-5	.	CASSLVGRDTGQPQHF	TGCGCCAGCAGCTTGGTAGGCAGGGATACGGGTCAGCCCCAGCATTTT
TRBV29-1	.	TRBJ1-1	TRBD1	CSVKGAMNTEAFF	TGCAGCGTTAAGGGGGCCATGAACACTGAAGCTTTCTTT
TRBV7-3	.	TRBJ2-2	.	CASSPTGTGELFF	TGTGCCAGCAGCCCTACGGGCACCGGGGAGCTGTTTTTT
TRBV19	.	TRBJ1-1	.	CASTTQRGNTEAFF	TGTGCCAGTACGACCCAAAGGGGGAACACTGAAGCTTTCTTT
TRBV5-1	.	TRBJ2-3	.	CASSSLAAGTQYF	TGCGCCAGCAGCTCACTAGCCGCGGGTACGCAGTATTTT
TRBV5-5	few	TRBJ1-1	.	CASRTEALGTEAFF	TGTGCCAGCAGAACAGAAGCTTTGGGCACTGAAGCTTTCTTT
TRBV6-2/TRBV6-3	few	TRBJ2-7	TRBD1	CASSGTGGYEQYF	TGTGCCAGCAGTGGGACAGGGGGATACGAGCAGTACTTC
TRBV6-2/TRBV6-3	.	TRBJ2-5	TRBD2	CASSYPRSGGRRETQYF	TGTGCCAGCAGTTACCCCCGCTCGGGGGGGCGAAGAGAGACCCAGTACTTC
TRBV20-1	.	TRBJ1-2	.	CSARAGWGYTF	TGCAGTGCTAGAGCAGGGTGGGGCTACACCTTC
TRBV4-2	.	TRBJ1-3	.	CASSQDLGSGNTIYF	TGTGCCAGCAGCCAAGATTTGGGCAGTGGAAACACCATATATTTT
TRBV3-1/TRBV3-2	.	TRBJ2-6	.	CASSQDLGLGANVLTF	TGTGCCAGCAGCCAAGATCTAGGCCTAGGGGCCAACGTCCTGACTTTC